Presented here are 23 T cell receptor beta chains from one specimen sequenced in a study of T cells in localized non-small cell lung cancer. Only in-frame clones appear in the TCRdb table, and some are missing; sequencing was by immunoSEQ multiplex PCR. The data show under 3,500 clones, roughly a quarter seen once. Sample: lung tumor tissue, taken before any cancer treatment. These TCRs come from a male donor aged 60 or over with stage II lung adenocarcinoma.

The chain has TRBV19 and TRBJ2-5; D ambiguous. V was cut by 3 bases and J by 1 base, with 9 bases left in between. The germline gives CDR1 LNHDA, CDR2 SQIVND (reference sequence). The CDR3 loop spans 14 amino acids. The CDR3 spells CASSIPGSQETQYF. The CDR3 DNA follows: TGTGCCAGTAGTATTCCCGGCAGCCAAGAGACCCAGTACTTC.

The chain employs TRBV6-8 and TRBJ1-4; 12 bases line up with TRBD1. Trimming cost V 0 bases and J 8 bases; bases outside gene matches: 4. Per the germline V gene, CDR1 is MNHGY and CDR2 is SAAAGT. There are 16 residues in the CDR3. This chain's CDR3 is CASSYSGQGAQEKLFF. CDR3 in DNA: TGTGCCAGCAGTTACTCGGGACAGGGGGCGCAAGAAAAACTGTTTTTT.

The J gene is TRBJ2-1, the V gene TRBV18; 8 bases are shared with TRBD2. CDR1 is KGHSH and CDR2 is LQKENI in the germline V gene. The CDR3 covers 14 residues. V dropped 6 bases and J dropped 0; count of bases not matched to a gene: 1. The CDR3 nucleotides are TGTGCCAGCTCCGGGACTAGCTCCTACAATGAGCAGTTCTTC. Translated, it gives CASSGTSSYNEQFF.

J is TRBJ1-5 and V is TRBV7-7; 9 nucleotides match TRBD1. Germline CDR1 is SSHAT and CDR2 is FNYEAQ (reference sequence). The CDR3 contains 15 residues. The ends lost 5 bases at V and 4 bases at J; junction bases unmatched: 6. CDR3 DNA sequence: TGTGCCAGCAGCCCGGGACAGGGTTTTAATCAGCCCCAGCATTTT. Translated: CASSPGQGFNQPQHF.

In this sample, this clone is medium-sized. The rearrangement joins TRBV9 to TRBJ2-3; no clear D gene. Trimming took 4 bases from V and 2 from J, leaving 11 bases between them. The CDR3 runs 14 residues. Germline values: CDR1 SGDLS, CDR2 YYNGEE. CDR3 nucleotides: TGTGCCAGCAGCCAGACGGGCCTCACAGATACGCAGTATTTT. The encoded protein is CASSQTGLTDTQYF.

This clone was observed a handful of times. The CDR3 coding sequence is TGTGCCAGTACCGGGGCCAACACTGAAGCTTTCTTT. Translation gives CASTGANTEAFF. This sequence joins TRBV19 and TRBJ1-1; the D gene is possibly TRBD1 (5 bases). CDR1 LNHDA and CDR2 SQIVND come from the germline V gene (reference sequence). CDR3 length equals 12 residues. V shed 7 bases and J shed 2 bases, with 8 bases lying between them. The variable domain in full, completed from reference TRBV19 and TRBJ1-1, reads DGGITQSPKYLFRKEGQNVTLSCEQNLNHDAMYWYRQDPGQGLRLIYYSQIVNDFQKGDIAEGYSVSREKKESFPLTVTSAQKNPTAFYLCASTGANTEAFFGQGTRLTVV.

The CDR3, as DNA: TGTGCCAGCAGCTTCGGTCCCAAGCGTGGCTACACCTTC. Translating gives CASSFGPKRGYTF. The chain joins TRBV28 to TRBJ1-2; D is unresolved. Per germline, CDR1 MDHEN and CDR2 SYDVKM. V lost 6 bases and J 7 bases, leaving 15 bases between the germline ends. The CDR3 is 13 residues long.

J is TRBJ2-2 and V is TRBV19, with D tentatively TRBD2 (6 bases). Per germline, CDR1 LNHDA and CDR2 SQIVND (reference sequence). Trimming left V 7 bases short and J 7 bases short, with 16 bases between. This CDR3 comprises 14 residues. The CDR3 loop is CASTVGLWYGELFF. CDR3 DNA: TGTGCCAGTACGGTAGGACTATGGTACGGGGAGCTGTTTTTT.

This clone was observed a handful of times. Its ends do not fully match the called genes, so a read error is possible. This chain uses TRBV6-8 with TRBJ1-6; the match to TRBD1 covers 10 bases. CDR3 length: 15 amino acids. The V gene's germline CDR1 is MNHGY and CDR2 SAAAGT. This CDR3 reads CASSDSGTGVSPLHF. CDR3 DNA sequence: TGTGCCAGCAGTGACTCCGGGACAGGGGTGTCACCCCTCCACTTT.

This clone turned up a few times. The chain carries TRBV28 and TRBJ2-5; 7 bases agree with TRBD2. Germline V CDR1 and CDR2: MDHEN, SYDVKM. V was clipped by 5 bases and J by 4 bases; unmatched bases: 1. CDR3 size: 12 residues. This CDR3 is CASSERGETQYF. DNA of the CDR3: TGTGCCAGCAGTGAGCGGGGAGAGACCCAGTACTTC. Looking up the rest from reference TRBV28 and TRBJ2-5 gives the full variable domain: DVKVTQSSRYLVKRTGEKVFLECVQDMDHENMFWYRQDPGLGLRLIYFSYDVKMKEKGDIPEGYSVSREKKERFSLILESASTNQTSMYLCASSERGETQYFGPGTRLLVL.

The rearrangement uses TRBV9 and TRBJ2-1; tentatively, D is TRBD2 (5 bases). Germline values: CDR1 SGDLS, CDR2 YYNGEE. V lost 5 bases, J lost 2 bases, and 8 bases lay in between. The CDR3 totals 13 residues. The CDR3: CASREVTYNEQFF. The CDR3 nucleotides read TGTGCCAGCAGGGAGGTCACCTACAATGAGCAGTTCTTC. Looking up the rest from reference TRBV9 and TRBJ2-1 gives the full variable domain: DSGVTQTPKHLITATGQRVTLRCSPRSGDLSVYWYQQSLDQGLQFLIQYYNGEERAKGNILERFSAQQFPDLHSELNLSSLELGDSALYFCASREVTYNEQFFGPGTRLTVL.

The CDR3 coding sequence is TGTGCCAGCAGTTACTCTTCGTCTACTAATGAGCAGTTCTTC. Its translation: CASSYSSSTNEQFF. The gene calls are TRBV6-8 and TRBJ2-1; D ambiguous. Trimming took 0 bases from V and 7 from J, leaving 10 bases between them. This CDR3 region has 14 residues. CDR1 and CDR2 from the germline V gene are MNHGY and SAAAGT.

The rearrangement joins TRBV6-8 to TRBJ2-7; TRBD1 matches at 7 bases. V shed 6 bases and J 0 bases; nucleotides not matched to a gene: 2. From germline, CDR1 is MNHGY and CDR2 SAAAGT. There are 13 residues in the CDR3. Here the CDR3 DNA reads TGTGCCAGCAGAGGACAGGTCTCCTACGAGCAGTACTTC. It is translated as CASRGQVSYEQYF.

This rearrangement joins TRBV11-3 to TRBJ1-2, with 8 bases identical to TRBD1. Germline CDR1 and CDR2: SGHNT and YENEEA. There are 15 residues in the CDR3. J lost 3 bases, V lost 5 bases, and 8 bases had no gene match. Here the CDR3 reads CASSPGQGLDYGYTF. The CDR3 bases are TGTGCCAGCAGCCCCGGACAGGGACTTGACTATGGCTACACCTTC.

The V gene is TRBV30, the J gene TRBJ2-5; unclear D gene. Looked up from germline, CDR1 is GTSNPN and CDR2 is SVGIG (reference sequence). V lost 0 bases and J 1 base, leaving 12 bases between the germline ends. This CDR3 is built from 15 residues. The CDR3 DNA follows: TGTGCCTGGAGTGTCGGCAGTGGGCCCCAAGAGACCCAGTACTTC. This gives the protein CAWSVGSGPQETQYF. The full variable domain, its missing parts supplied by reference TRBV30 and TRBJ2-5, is SQTIHQWPATLVQPVGSPLSLECTVEGTSNPNLYWYRQAAGRGLQLLFYSVGIGQISSEVPQNLSASRPQDRQFILSSKKLLLSDSGFYLCAWSVGSGPQETQYFGPGTRLLVL.

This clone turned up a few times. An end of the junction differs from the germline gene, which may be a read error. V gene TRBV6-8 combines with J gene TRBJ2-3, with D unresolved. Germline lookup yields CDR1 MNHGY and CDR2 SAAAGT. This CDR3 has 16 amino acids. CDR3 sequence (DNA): TGTGCCATCAGTAAAAGACCTGGTGGGGGCACAGATACGCAGTATTTT. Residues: CAISKRPGGGTDTQYF.

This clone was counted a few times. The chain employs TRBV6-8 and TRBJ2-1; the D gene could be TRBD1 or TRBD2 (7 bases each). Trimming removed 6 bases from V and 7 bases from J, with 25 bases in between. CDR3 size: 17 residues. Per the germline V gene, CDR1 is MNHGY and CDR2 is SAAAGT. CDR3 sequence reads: CASRAPYDGQGGNEQFF. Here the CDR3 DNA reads TGTGCCAGCAGAGCCCCATACGACGGCCAGGGGGGGAATGAGCAGTTCTTC.

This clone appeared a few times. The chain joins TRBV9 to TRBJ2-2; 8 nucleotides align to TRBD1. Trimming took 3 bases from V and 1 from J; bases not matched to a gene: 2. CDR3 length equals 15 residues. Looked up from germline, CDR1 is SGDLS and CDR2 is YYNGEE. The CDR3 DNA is TGTGCCAGCAGCGGCGGGACAGGGAACACCGGGGAGCTGTTTTTT. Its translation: CASSGGTGNTGELFF. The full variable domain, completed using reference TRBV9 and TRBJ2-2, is DSGVTQTPKHLITATGQRVTLRCSPRSGDLSVYWYQQSLDQGLQFLIQYYNGEERAKGNILERFSAQQFPDLHSELNLSSLELGDSALYFCASSGGTGNTGELFFGEGSRLTVL.

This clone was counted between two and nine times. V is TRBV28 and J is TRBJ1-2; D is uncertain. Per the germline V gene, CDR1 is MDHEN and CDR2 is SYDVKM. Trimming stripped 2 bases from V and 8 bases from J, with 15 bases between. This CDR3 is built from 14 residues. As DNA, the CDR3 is TGTGCCAGCAGTTTACATCCGGCCCAAAGGGGCTACACCTTC. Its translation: CASSLHPAQRGYTF.

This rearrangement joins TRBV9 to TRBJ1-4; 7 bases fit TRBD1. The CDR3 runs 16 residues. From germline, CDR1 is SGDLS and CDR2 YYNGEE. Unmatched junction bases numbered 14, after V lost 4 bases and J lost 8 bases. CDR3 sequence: CASSPNSGGTEEKLFF. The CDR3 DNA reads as TGTGCCAGCAGCCCGAACTCAGGGGGTACGGAAGAAAAACTGTTTTTT.

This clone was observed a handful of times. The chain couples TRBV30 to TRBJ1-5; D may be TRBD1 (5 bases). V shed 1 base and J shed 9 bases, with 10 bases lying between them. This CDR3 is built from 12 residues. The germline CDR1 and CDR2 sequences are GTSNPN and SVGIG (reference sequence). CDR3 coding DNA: TGTGCCTGGAGTGACAGTGGGGGGCCCCAGCATTTT. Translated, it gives CAWSDSGGPQHF. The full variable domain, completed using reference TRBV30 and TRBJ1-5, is SQTIHQWPATLVQPVGSPLSLECTVEGTSNPNLYWYRQAAGRGLQLLFYSVGIGQISSEVPQNLSASRPQDRQFILSSKKLLLSDSGFYLCAWSDSGGPQHFGDGTRLSIL.

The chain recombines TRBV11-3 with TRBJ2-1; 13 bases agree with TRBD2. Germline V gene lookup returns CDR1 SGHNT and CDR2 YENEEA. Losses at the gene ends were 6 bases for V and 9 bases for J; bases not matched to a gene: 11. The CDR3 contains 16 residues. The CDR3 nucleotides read TGTGCCAGCAGTTCCCCGACTAGCGGGAGGACGAGTGAGCAGTTCTTC. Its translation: CASSSPTSGRTSEQFF.

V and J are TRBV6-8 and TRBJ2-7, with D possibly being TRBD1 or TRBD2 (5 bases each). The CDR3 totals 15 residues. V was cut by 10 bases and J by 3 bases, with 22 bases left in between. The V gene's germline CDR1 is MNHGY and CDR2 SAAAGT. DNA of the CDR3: TGTGCCACCCACCACCCGGGACGGGGAGACTACGAGCAGTACTTC. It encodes CATHHPGRGDYEQYF.